Sequencing of this T cell receptor (beta chain) was carried out in a study of blood T cell repertoires in COVID-19. CDR1 is LNHDA, CDR2 SQIVND, per germline (reference sequence). Trimming left V 8 bases short and J 4 bases short, with 11 bases between. CDR3 length equals 12 residues. In the original workflow: Amplifying reference gene primers gave estimates of nucleated cell counts. Repertoires were generated with immunoSEQ multiplex PCR, while TCRdb's copy carries only in-frame clones and drops some. That table gives V, J and clone size, and the DNA gave D and trimming. Among approximately 140,000 clones listed, 85% to 90% were seen once.

The chain couples TRBV19 to TRBJ1-1; D is unclear. The specimen sequenced was peripheral blood. This receptor was taken from a man aged 50-60 years with active or convalescent COVID-19. CDR3 loop: CASQRPGTEAFF. CDR3 DNA sequence: TGTGCCAGTCAACGTCCGGGCACTGAAGCTTTCTTT.